A single sample is the source of the 27 T cell receptor beta chains below, sequenced in a study of blood T cell repertoires in COVID-19. TCRdb keeps only in-frame clones here, not all; method: immunoSEQ multiplex PCR. The sample includes 95,000 to 150,000 clones, 80% of them seen just once. The sequenced sample consisted of peripheral blood. These receptors were collected from a man aged 60 to 75 with active or convalescent COVID-19.

As DNA, the CDR3 is TGTGCCAGCAGCTCCGCCGGGACAGGGTCCTACGAGCAGTACTTC. Translated, it gives CASSSAGTGSYEQYF. The rearrangement joins TRBV7-3 to TRBJ2-7, with TRBD1 identical over 9 bases. Losses at the gene ends were 4 bases for V and 1 base for J; bases not matched to a gene: 5. Per germline, CDR1 SGHTA and CDR2 FQGTGA. The CDR3 sequence is 15 residues long.

The chain is built from TRBV6-5 and TRBJ2-7; D gene uncertain. The germline CDR1 and CDR2 sequences are MNHEY and SVGAGI. Trimming removed 2 bases from V and 1 base from J, with 15 bases in between. CDR3 size: 16 residues. DNA of the CDR3: TGTGCCAGCAGTTACCGAGAGCTAGTTGCGTCCTACGAGCAGTACTTC. Its translation: CASSYRELVASYEQYF.

This chain uses TRBV27 with TRBJ1-2; D unclear. The CDR3 loop spans 14 amino acids. Germline values: CDR1 MNHEY, CDR2 SMNVEV (reference sequence). Deletions cut 6 bases from V and 1 base from J, with 12 bases between. The CDR3 DNA reads TGTGCCAGCAGGCTCGGGGTCGGTAACTATGGCTACACCTTC. Translating gives CASRLGVGNYGYTF.

This chain uses TRBV28 with TRBJ2-1; a weak D match, TRBD2 (6 bases). This CDR3 has 15 amino acids. Germline assignment: CDR1 MDHEN and CDR2 SYDVKM. V dropped 2 bases and J dropped 3 bases, with 11 bases sitting between them. CDR3 DNA sequence: TGTGCCAGCAGTTTACCCCTCGGGGGCTACAATGAGCAGTTCTTC. It codes for CASSLPLGGYNEQFF.

The genes are TRBV7-9 and TRBJ2-1; 7 positions agree with TRBD1. V shed 4 bases and J 0 bases; nucleotides not matched to a gene: 12. Germline CDR1 and CDR2: SEHNR and FQNEAQ (reference sequence). This CDR3 contains 18 residues. The CDR3 coding sequence is TGTGCCAGCAGCTCCCCTCGACAGGGCCCCAGCTCCTACAATGAGCAGTTCTTC. Amino acid sequence: CASSSPRQGPSSYNEQFF.

V and J are TRBV4-3 and TRBJ1-5; no clear D. There are 14 residues in the CDR3. Trimming shortened V by 3 bases and J by 9 bases, and 15 bases separated the two germline ends. The V gene's germline CDR1 is LGHNA and CDR2 YSLEER. The CDR3 DNA follows: TGCGCCAGCAGCCAGGTCCGGGAATTAGGGCCCCAGCATTTT. It yields the protein CASSQVRELGPQHF.

The chain employs TRBV7-9 and TRBJ2-2; no clear D. Germline lookup yields CDR1 SEHNR and CDR2 FQNEAQ (reference sequence). The CDR3 contains 12 residues. V was cut by 5 bases and J by 3 bases, with 4 bases left in between. DNA for the CDR3: TGTGCCAGCAGCCCAGACACCGGGGAGCTGTTTTTT. As protein: CASSPDTGELFF.

This chain uses TRBV5-6 with TRBJ2-7; TRBD2 matches 7 bases. There are 15 residues in the CDR3. V lost 4 bases and J lost 2; bases outside the gene matches: 9. CDR1 and CDR2 (germline): SGHDT, YYEEEE. CDR3 protein: CASSGGREAPYEQYF. As DNA, the CDR3 is TGTGCCAGCAGCGGGGGTCGGGAGGCCCCCTACGAGCAGTACTTC.

This clone was seen only a few times. This rearrangement joins TRBV2 to TRBJ2-5; D is perhaps TRBD1 (6 bases). The V end lost 3 bases, the J end lost 2 bases, and 10 bases lay between the germline ends. This CDR3 is built from 14 residues. Germline CDR1 SNHLY, CDR2 FYNNEI. CDR3 coding DNA: TGTGCCAGCAGTGATGGCAGGGGACAAGAGACCCAGTACTTC. Translation: CASSDGRGQETQYF.

The V gene is TRBV24-1, the J gene TRBJ2-3; 9 bases align to TRBD1. CDR3 length: 15 residues. Looked up from germline, CDR1 is KGHDR and CDR2 is SFDVKD. The V gene end was trimmed by 3 bases and the J gene end by 4 bases; junction bases not matched to a gene: 4. CDR3 in amino acids: CATSDTRQGADTQYF. CDR3 sequence (DNA): TGTGCCACCAGTGATACCCGACAGGGGGCAGATACGCAGTATTTT.

This clone was seen only once. The genes are TRBV27 and TRBJ2-1; 10 bases are a match to TRBD2. This CDR3 contains 15 residues. Germline-derived CDR1 and CDR2 are MNHEY and SMNVEV (reference sequence). J was trimmed by 5 bases and V by 4 bases; bases with no gene match: 5. The CDR3 DNA sequence: TGTGCCAGCAGTTCCTGGACTAGCGGCAACAATGAGCAGTTCTTC. Amino acid sequence: CASSSWTSGNNEQFF.

This clone was recorded a few times. The V gene is TRBV15, the J gene TRBJ2-3, with D perhaps TRBD2 (5 bases). CDR3 length: 14 residues. Germline V gene lookup returns CDR1 LNHNV and CDR2 YYDKDF (reference sequence). V lost 1 base, J lost 5 bases, and 10 bases lay in between. CDR3 loop: CATSRGGGGDTQYF. The DNA for the CDR3 is TGTGCCACCAGCAGAGGCGGAGGCGGAGATACGCAGTATTTT.

This clone has more than one count but fewer than ten. The rearrangement joins TRBV2 to TRBJ2-3; D is perhaps TRBD1 (6 bases). Germline CDR1 and CDR2: SNHLY and FYNNEI. This CDR3 region has 15 residues. V dropped 5 bases and J dropped 3 bases, with 15 bases sitting between them. The CDR3 loop reads CASSTGSGFTDTQYF. In nucleotides, the CDR3 is TGTGCCAGCAGTACAGGGTCGGGCTTTACAGATACGCAGTATTTT.

V gene TRBV4-2 combines with J gene TRBJ2-4, with a weak D call TRBD2 (6 bases). Germline V gene sequence: CDR1 LGHNA, CDR2 YNFKEQ. The CDR3 consists of 14 residues. Trimming removed 0 bases from V and 9 bases from J, with 12 bases in between. CDR3 amino acids: CASSQEAGFGIQYF. The CDR3 DNA is TGTGCCAGCAGCCAAGAAGCGGGTTTTGGCATTCAGTACTTC.

The CDR3 DNA is TGTGCCAGCAGCTTAGGCGCATGGACAGGTGGGCGGATGGGCGAGCAGTACTTC. It translates to CASSLGAWTGGRMGEQYF. V gene TRBV7-6 combines with J gene TRBJ2-7, with TRBD1 matching over 7 bases. The CDR3 consists of 18 residues. The V gene end was trimmed by 1 base and the J gene end by 6 bases; junction bases not matched to a gene: 18. The germline CDR1 and CDR2 sequences are SGHVS and FNYEAQ.

This chain uses TRBV3-1 (or the pseudogene TRBV3-2) with TRBJ2-1; no firm D call. V was cut by 4 bases and J by 5 bases, with 12 bases left in between. The CDR3 covers 14 residues. Per germline, CDR1 LGHDT and CDR2 YNNKEL (reference sequence). The DNA for the CDR3 is TGTGCCAGCAGCCCGGTACCCCCCCACAATGAGCAGTTCTTC. It is translated as CASSPVPPHNEQFF.

The V call is TRBV6-1, the J call TRBJ2-5, with D unresolved. CDR1 is MNHNS, CDR2 SASEGT, per germline. Trimming took 0 bases from V and 1 from J, leaving 9 bases between them. The CDR3 is 15 amino acids. The CDR3 DNA sequence: TGTGCCAGCAGTGAAGCGGTGAGCTCCCAAGAGACCCAGTACTTC. This translates into CASSEAVSSQETQYF.

The chain links TRBV3-1 (or the pseudogene TRBV3-2) to TRBJ2-3; 7 positions agree with TRBD2. Germline V gives CDR1 LGHDT, CDR2 YNNKEL (reference sequence). Losses at the gene ends were 6 bases for V and 2 bases for J; bases not matched to a gene: 17. CDR3 length: 18 amino acids. CDR3: CASRPVLGGSKATDTQYF. The CDR3 DNA is TGTGCCAGCAGGCCCGTCCTGGGCGGGAGTAAGGCCACAGATACGCAGTATTTT.

The chain combines TRBV6-2 or TRBV6-3 with TRBJ2-3; 8 nucleotides line up with TRBD2. J gave up 3 bases and V 6 bases, and 8 bases lay outside the gene matches. CDR3 length: 15 residues. Germline V gives CDR1 MNHEY, CDR2 SVGEGT. The CDR3 coding sequence is TGTGCCAGCAGCCTACTAGCGGAAGTAACAGATACGCAGTATTTT. This sequence encodes CASSLLAEVTDTQYF.

The chain uses TRBV5-1 and TRBJ2-5; the match to TRBD1 covers 7 bases. CDR3 size: 15 residues. J was trimmed by 1 base and V by 2 bases; bases with no gene match: 5. The V gene's germline CDR1 is SGHRS and CDR2 YFSETQ. The CDR3 is CASSLGDSRQETQYF. The CDR3 nucleotides read TGCGCCAGCAGCTTAGGGGACAGCCGCCAAGAGACCCAGTACTTC.

The chain recombines TRBV7-2 with TRBJ2-7; TRBD1 matches 7 bases. Trimming cost V 2 bases and J 1 base; bases outside gene matches: 2. CDR3 length: 14 amino acids. The germline V gene has CDR1 SGHTA and CDR2 FQGNSA. CDR3 residues: CASSLRQGSYEQYF. DNA of the CDR3: TGTGCCAGCAGCTTACGACAGGGATCCTACGAGCAGTACTTC.

This clone was seen once. The CDR3 here is CASSQEVLAGDNTGELFF. For the CDR3, the DNA is TGCGCCAGCAGCCAAGAAGTACTAGCGGGAGATAACACCGGGGAGCTGTTTTTT. This rearrangement joins TRBV4-1 to TRBJ2-2; 11 nucleotides agree with TRBD2. Germline V gene sequence: CDR1 MGHRA, CDR2 YSYEKL. Trimming at V came to 0 bases and at J to 2 bases, leaving 5 bases not matched to a gene. CDR3 size: 18 residues.

With respect to this clone: No DNA is shown, since the ends of the CDR3 on it are uncertain; the CDR3 is the one TCRdb lists. The rearrangement uses TRBV21-1 and TRBJ2-7; TRBD2 reflects the table's D call only, with no check against the DNA. TRBV21-1 counts as a pseudogene. The CDR3 has 15 amino acids, counting both end residues. The chain's CDR3 is CASSKVASGSYEQYF.

The chain combines TRBV19 with TRBJ2-3; D is perhaps TRBD2 (6 bases). V was shortened by 3 bases and J by 2 bases, with 15 bases between the two germline ends. The CDR3 sequence is 16 residues long. CDR1 LNHDA and CDR2 SQIVND come from the germline V gene (reference sequence). The CDR3 spells CASSIGGLAVTDTQYF. The CDR3 region has the DNA TGTGCCAGTAGTATTGGAGGATTAGCGGTCACAGATACGCAGTATTTT.

The chain uses TRBV7-3 and TRBJ2-5; weak D call: TRBD1 (6 bases). The germline V gene encodes CDR1 SGHTA and CDR2 FQGTGA. V was cut by 4 bases and J by 4 bases, with 10 bases left in between. The CDR3 length is 13 residues. This chain's CDR3 is CASSSTGVETQYF. CDR3 nucleotides: TGTGCCAGCAGCTCGACAGGTGTAGAGACCCAGTACTTC.

This clone was seen just once. The chain links TRBV3-1 (or the pseudogene TRBV3-2) to TRBJ2-1, with 16 bases matching TRBD2. Germline loops: CDR1 LGHDT, CDR2 YNNKEL (reference sequence). With 3 bases clipped from V and 6 bases from J, the junction kept 11 bases outside the gene matches. CDR3 length: 19 residues. CDR3 DNA sequence: TGTGCCAGCAGCCAGGGGGGATCGGGACTAGCGGGAGGGCCCAATGAGCAGTTCTTC. Amino acid sequence: CASSQGGSGLAGGPNEQFF.

The V call is TRBV27, the J call TRBJ2-7; the match to TRBD2 covers 10 bases. This CDR3 region has 15 residues. V was clipped by 1 base and J by 3 bases; unmatched bases: 3. The germline V gene has CDR1 MNHEY and CDR2 SMNVEV (reference sequence). DNA of the CDR3: TGTGCCAGCAGTTTATTATCTAGCGGGAGCTACGAGCAGTACTTC. Residues: CASSLLSSGSYEQYF.